The TCR beta chain described here comes from a study of blood T cell repertoires in COVID-19. On the study more broadly: COVID-19 samples from acute and convalescent phases originated in the United States, Italy and Spain. Sources were T cells, B-cell-depleted T cells, or PBMCs; the material itself was cDNA or gDNA.

The CDR3 runs to 14 residues. V was shortened by 6 bases and J by 4 bases, with 16 bases between the two germline ends. CDR1 and CDR2 (germline): SGHDT, YYEEEE. Sequencing was performed with immunoSEQ multiplex PCR; in TCRdb, only in-frame clones are kept and a portion is missing. The table includes about 55,000 clones, about 93% detected once. The sequencing sample was made of peripheral blood. The V and J genes are TRBV5-6 and TRBJ1-1, with D possibly matching TRBD1 (5 bases). This clonotype was sampled from a man older than 75 with acute or convalescent COVID-19. The CDR3 sequence is CASTLGQGTTEAFF. In DNA form, the CDR3 reads TGTGCCAGCACCCTGGGGCAGGGAACCACTGAAGCTTTCTTT.